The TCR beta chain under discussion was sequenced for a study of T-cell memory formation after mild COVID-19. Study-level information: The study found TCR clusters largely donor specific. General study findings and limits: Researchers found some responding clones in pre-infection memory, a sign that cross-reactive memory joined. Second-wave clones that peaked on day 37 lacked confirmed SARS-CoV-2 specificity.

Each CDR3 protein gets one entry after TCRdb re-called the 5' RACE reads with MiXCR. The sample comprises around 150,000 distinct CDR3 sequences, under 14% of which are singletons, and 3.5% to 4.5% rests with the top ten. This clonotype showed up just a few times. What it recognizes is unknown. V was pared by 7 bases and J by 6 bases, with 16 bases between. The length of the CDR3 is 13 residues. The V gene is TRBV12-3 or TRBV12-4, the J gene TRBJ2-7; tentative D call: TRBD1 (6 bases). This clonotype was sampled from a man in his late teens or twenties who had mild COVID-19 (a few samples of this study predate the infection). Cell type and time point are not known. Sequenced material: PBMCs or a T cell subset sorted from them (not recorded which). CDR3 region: CASNKGVPGEQYF. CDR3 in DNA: TGTGCCAGCAATAAGGGGGTACCCGGCGAGCAGTACTTC.